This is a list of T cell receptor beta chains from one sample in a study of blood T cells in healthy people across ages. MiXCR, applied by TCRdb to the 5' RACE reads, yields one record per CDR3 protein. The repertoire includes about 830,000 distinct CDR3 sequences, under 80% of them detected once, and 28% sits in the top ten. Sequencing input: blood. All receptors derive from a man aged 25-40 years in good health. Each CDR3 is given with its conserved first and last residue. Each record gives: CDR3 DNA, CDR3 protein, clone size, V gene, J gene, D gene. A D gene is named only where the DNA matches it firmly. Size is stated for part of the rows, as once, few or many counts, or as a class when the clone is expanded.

CDR3 DNA: TGCGCCAGCAGCCAAGAAATGACTAGCGGACAAGAGACCCAGTACTTC
CDR3 protein: CASSQEMTSGQETQYF
clone size: .
V gene: TRBV4-3
J gene: TRBJ2-5
D gene: TRBD2

CDR3 DNA: TGTGCCAGTAGTGATCCCTCCCGGGACAGCCAAGAGACCCAGTACTTC
CDR3 protein: CASSDPSRDSQETQYF
clone size: .
V gene: TRBV12-3/TRBV12-4
J gene: TRBJ2-5
D gene: TRBD1

CDR3 DNA: TGTGCCAGCAGCGTCTCGATCCTGGGTTGGAATGAGCAGTTCTTC
CDR3 protein: CASSVSILGWNEQFF
clone size: .
V gene: TRBV9
J gene: TRBJ2-1
D gene: .

CDR3 DNA: TGCGCCAGCAGCCAACTTACAGGGAACCAAGAGACCCAGTACTTC
CDR3 protein: CASSQLTGNQETQYF
clone size: .
V gene: TRBV4-3
J gene: TRBJ2-5
D gene: .

CDR3 DNA: TGTGCCAGCAGTCCTAGCGCGGCGGGCGGGGGGGACTACAATGAGCAGTTCTTC
CDR3 protein: CASSPSAAGGGDYNEQFF
clone size: few
V gene: TRBV12-3/TRBV12-4
J gene: TRBJ2-1
D gene: TRBD2

CDR3 DNA: TGTGCCAGCACCTTCGACGATGGCTACACCTTC
CDR3 protein: CASTFDDGYTF
clone size: .
V gene: TRBV6-1
J gene: TRBJ1-2
D gene: .

CDR3 DNA: TGTGCCAGCAGTCTTTTGGGGGCAGGTCAGCCCCAGCATTTT
CDR3 protein: CASSLLGAGQPQHF
clone size: .
V gene: TRBV12-3/TRBV12-4
J gene: TRBJ1-5
D gene: .

CDR3 DNA: TGCGCCAGCAGCCCCGGACATAACAAAGAGACCCAGTACTTC
CDR3 protein: CASSPGHNKETQYF
clone size: few
V gene: TRBV4-3
J gene: TRBJ2-5
D gene: .

CDR3 DNA: TGTGCCAGCAGCCGTCTTTCTGGATACTCCTACAATGAGCAGTTCTTC
CDR3 protein: CASSRLSGYSYNEQFF
clone size: .
V gene: TRBV3-1
J gene: TRBJ2-1
D gene: .

CDR3 DNA: TGTGCCTCCAGGGGAGCGGGTAGGCAGTCAGAGACCCAGTACTTC
CDR3 protein: CASRGAGRQSETQYF
clone size: .
V gene: TRBV10-3
J gene: TRBJ2-5
D gene: .

CDR3 DNA: TGTGCCAGCAGTTACAGTCGGGCGGGGTCCCGGAATGAGCAGTTCTTC
CDR3 protein: CASSYSRAGSRNEQFF
clone size: .
V gene: TRBV6-2/TRBV6-3
J gene: TRBJ2-1
D gene: .

CDR3 DNA: TGTGCCAGCAGCCGTTCCGGAACAGGATCTTCACCCCTCCACTTT
CDR3 protein: CASSRSGTGSSPLHF
clone size: few
V gene: TRBV7-3
J gene: TRBJ1-6
D gene: .

CDR3 DNA: TGCAGCGTTGGTGGGTATCCCGGGACAGGGGGCCACGAGCAGTACTTC
CDR3 protein: CSVGGYPGTGGHEQYF
clone size: few
V gene: TRBV29-1
J gene: TRBJ2-7
D gene: TRBD1

CDR3 DNA: TGTGCCAGCAGCTCAACACCTTGGACGGACGACGGCACAGATACGCAGTATTTT
CDR3 protein: CASSSTPWTDDGTDTQYF
clone size: .
V gene: TRBV7-3
J gene: TRBJ2-3
D gene: .

CDR3 DNA: TGCAGTGCTCGCGGTACAGATACGCAGTATTTT
CDR3 protein: CSARGTDTQYF
clone size: few
V gene: TRBV20-1
J gene: TRBJ2-3
D gene: .

CDR3 DNA: TGTGCCAGCAGCTGGGCGGGTGGTTTAGATTCACCCCTCCACTTT
CDR3 protein: CASSWAGGLDSPLHF
clone size: .
V gene: TRBV7-2
J gene: TRBJ1-6
D gene: .

CDR3 DNA: TGTGCCACCCCTCGGCAGGACGGGTACGAGCAGTACTTC
CDR3 protein: CATPRQDGYEQYF
clone size: .
V gene: TRBV7-9
J gene: TRBJ2-7
D gene: .

CDR3 DNA: TGTGCCAGCAGCTTAGTTCTCACGGGGTCAGATACGCAGTATTTT
CDR3 protein: CASSLVLTGSDTQYF
clone size: .
V gene: TRBV7-9
J gene: TRBJ2-3
D gene: .

CDR3 DNA: TGTGCCAGCAGCTTAGATGGGACAGGGGACAATCAGCCCCAGCATTTT
CDR3 protein: CASSLDGTGDNQPQHF
clone size: .
V gene: TRBV11-2
J gene: TRBJ1-5
D gene: TRBD1

CDR3 DNA: TGTGCCAGCAGCGTTCGGGACTTAGACACTGAAGCTTTCTTT
CDR3 protein: CASSVRDLDTEAFF
clone size: .
V gene: TRBV9
J gene: TRBJ1-1
D gene: .

CDR3 DNA: TGCAGCGTTCAGGGGGAAAGAGGGTCGGACGAGCAGTACTTC
CDR3 protein: CSVQGERGSDEQYF
clone size: .
V gene: TRBV29-1
J gene: TRBJ2-7
D gene: TRBD1

CDR3 DNA: TGTGCCAGCAGCTATAAACTAGCGGGGGGTTACGAGCAGTACTTC
CDR3 protein: CASSYKLAGGYEQYF
clone size: .
V gene: TRBV6-5
J gene: TRBJ2-7
D gene: TRBD2

CDR3 DNA: TGTGCCACCAGCCATGCCCGGGCGGGGGAATCCTACGAGCAGTACTTC
CDR3 protein: CATSHARAGESYEQYF
clone size: .
V gene: TRBV15
J gene: TRBJ2-7
D gene: TRBD2

CDR3 DNA: TGTGCCACCGGGGAGTGGAATGAGCAGTTCTTC
CDR3 protein: CATGEWNEQFF
clone size: once
V gene: TRBV24-1
J gene: TRBJ2-1
D gene: .

CDR3 DNA: TGTGCCAGCAGTTCCCGGATAGCCTTCTCCTACGAGCAGTACTTC
CDR3 protein: CASSSRIAFSYEQYF
clone size: .
V gene: TRBV6-2/TRBV6-3
J gene: TRBJ2-7
D gene: .

CDR3 DNA: TGTGCCATCGGGGGAGGAACTGGTAACGAGCAGTACTTC
CDR3 protein: CAIGGGTGNEQYF
clone size: .
V gene: TRBV10-3
J gene: TRBJ2-7
D gene: .

CDR3 DNA: TGTGCCATCAGCAGGGACTCAACTGTCGATGAGCAGTTCTTC
CDR3 protein: CAISRDSTVDEQFF
clone size: .
V gene: TRBV10-3
J gene: TRBJ2-1
D gene: .

CDR3 DNA: TGTGCCACCAGCACCCGGGGAGGGCCAAAGGCCGGGGAGCTGTTTTTT
CDR3 protein: CATSTRGGPKAGELFF
clone size: .
V gene: TRBV15
J gene: TRBJ2-2
D gene: TRBD2

CDR3 DNA: TGTGCCATCAGTGGCGGCAGCGTCCCTTCCTACGAGCAGTACTTC
CDR3 protein: CAISGGSVPSYEQYF
clone size: .
V gene: TRBV10-3
J gene: TRBJ2-7
D gene: .

CDR3 DNA: TGCAGTGCTAGAGATGGGACTAGCGCCCAAGAGACCCAGTACTTC
CDR3 protein: CSARDGTSAQETQYF
clone size: .
V gene: TRBV20-1
J gene: TRBJ2-5
D gene: TRBD2

CDR3 DNA: TGTGCCTGGAGACCGAGTCAGTTTAATCAGCCCCAGCATTTT
CDR3 protein: CAWRPSQFNQPQHF
clone size: .
V gene: TRBV30
J gene: TRBJ1-5
D gene: .

CDR3 DNA: TGCGCCAGCAGCCAGCTTCTCCGGACAGATACGCAGTATTTT
CDR3 protein: CASSQLLRTDTQYF
clone size: .
V gene: TRBV4-3
J gene: TRBJ2-3
D gene: .

CDR3 DNA: TGTGCCAGCAGCAAATCGGCGACAGCCCAAATACTCTATGGCTACACCTTC
CDR3 protein: CASSKSATAQILYGYTF
clone size: .
V gene: TRBV21-1
J gene: TRBJ1-2
D gene: .

CDR3 DNA: TGCAGCGTTACACGAGGGACAGGGAACATTCAGTACTTC
CDR3 protein: CSVTRGTGNIQYF
clone size: few
V gene: TRBV29-1
J gene: TRBJ2-4
D gene: TRBD1

CDR3 DNA: TGTGCCATCAGGGATCCCCCCTACGAGCAGTACTTC
CDR3 protein: CAIRDPPYEQYF
clone size: .
V gene: TRBV10-3
J gene: TRBJ2-7
D gene: .

CDR3 DNA: TGCGCCAGCAGCCTCCGGGACAGAGAACAAGAGACCCAGTACTTC
CDR3 protein: CASSLRDREQETQYF
clone size: .
V gene: TRBV5-1
J gene: TRBJ2-5
D gene: TRBD1

CDR3 DNA: TGTGCCAGCAGCTTCCCCACAGGGCGCCCCTACTATGGCTACACCTTC
CDR3 protein: CASSFPTGRPYYGYTF
clone size: many
V gene: TRBV7-9
J gene: TRBJ1-2
D gene: .

CDR3 DNA: TGTGCCAGCAGCTTATACCCCGGACAGGGTTTAATGGGCACTGAAGCTTTCTTT
CDR3 protein: CASSLYPGQGLMGTEAFF
clone size: .
V gene: TRBV7-6
J gene: TRBJ1-1
D gene: TRBD1

CDR3 DNA: TGTGCCAGCAGGTCTAGTTCTAACATTCAGTACTTC
CDR3 protein: CASRSSSNIQYF
clone size: once
V gene: TRBV6-5
J gene: TRBJ2-4
D gene: .

CDR3 DNA: TGTGCCAGCAGCTTAGAGGACATCTGGCAGCCCCAGCATTTT
CDR3 protein: CASSLEDIWQPQHF
clone size: .
V gene: TRBV7-2
J gene: TRBJ1-5
D gene: .

CDR3 DNA: TGTGCCAGCGCTCAGGAGTCGAACACCGGGGAGCTGTTTTTT
CDR3 protein: CASAQESNTGELFF
clone size: .
V gene: TRBV11-3
J gene: TRBJ2-2
D gene: .

CDR3 DNA: TGTGCCAGCAGCTTAGCCGGGGACGGGCAGTACTTC
CDR3 protein: CASSLAGDGQYF
clone size: .
V gene: TRBV7-9
J gene: TRBJ2-5
D gene: .

CDR3 DNA: TGTGCCAGCAGTGAAGCGCAAGGGTGCTACACCTTC
CDR3 protein: CASSEAQGCYTF
clone size: .
V gene: TRBV25-1
J gene: TRBJ1-2
D gene: .

CDR3 DNA: TGCAGTGCTAGAGAACCTGAGGTGGACACTGAAGCTTTCTTT
CDR3 protein: CSAREPEVDTEAFF
clone size: .
V gene: TRBV20-1
J gene: TRBJ1-1
D gene: .

CDR3 DNA: TGCAGTGCTAGAGATCCCGACTCCTATAATTCACCCCTCCACTTT
CDR3 protein: CSARDPDSYNSPLHF
clone size: few
V gene: TRBV20-1
J gene: TRBJ1-6
D gene: .

CDR3 DNA: TGTGCCAGCAGCCTCGAAACCAGCGGGGGCATAAGTGAGCAGTTCTTC
CDR3 protein: CASSLETSGGISEQFF
clone size: once
V gene: TRBV12-3/TRBV12-4
J gene: TRBJ2-1
D gene: TRBD2

CDR3 DNA: TGCAGTGCGTTGGCGACCGGGAGGGGTTCCTACAATGAGCAGTTCTTC
CDR3 protein: CSALATGRGSYNEQFF
clone size: .
V gene: TRBV20-1
J gene: TRBJ2-1
D gene: TRBD2

CDR3 DNA: TGTGCCAGCAGCCCAATTCCGGGACAGAGCGCCAAAAACATTCAGTACTTC
CDR3 protein: CASSPIPGQSAKNIQYF
clone size: .
V gene: TRBV11-1
J gene: TRBJ2-4
D gene: TRBD1

CDR3 DNA: TGTGCCAGCAGAGACAGGGGAGGGGCACCCCTCCACTTT
CDR3 protein: CASRDRGGAPLHF
clone size: .
V gene: TRBV6-5
J gene: TRBJ1-6
D gene: TRBD1

CDR3 DNA: TGCAGTGCAACCCGGCTTATGGGACAGGGGTACAATGAGCAGTTCTTC
CDR3 protein: CSATRLMGQGYNEQFF
clone size: .
V gene: TRBV20-1
J gene: TRBJ2-1
D gene: TRBD1

CDR3 DNA: TGTGCCAGCAGCGACGACGGCTCTGGGGCCAACGTCCTGACTTTC
CDR3 protein: CASSDDGSGANVLTF
clone size: .
V gene: TRBV6-5
J gene: TRBJ2-6
D gene: .

CDR3 DNA: TGTGCCAGCAGCATGACAGGGGGCAGATACGAGCAGTACTTC
CDR3 protein: CASSMTGGRYEQYF
clone size: few
V gene: TRBV28
J gene: TRBJ2-7
D gene: TRBD1

CDR3 DNA: TGTGCCAGCAGTTTACATACCGGGACAGGGCAAGAAAAACTGTTTTTT
CDR3 protein: CASSLHTGTGQEKLFF
clone size: .
V gene: TRBV6-1
J gene: TRBJ1-4
D gene: TRBD1

CDR3 DNA: TGCAGTGCCCCCGGTGGTTACAAGAATTCACCCCTCCACTTT
CDR3 protein: CSAPGGYKNSPLHF
clone size: .
V gene: TRBV20-1
J gene: TRBJ1-6
D gene: .